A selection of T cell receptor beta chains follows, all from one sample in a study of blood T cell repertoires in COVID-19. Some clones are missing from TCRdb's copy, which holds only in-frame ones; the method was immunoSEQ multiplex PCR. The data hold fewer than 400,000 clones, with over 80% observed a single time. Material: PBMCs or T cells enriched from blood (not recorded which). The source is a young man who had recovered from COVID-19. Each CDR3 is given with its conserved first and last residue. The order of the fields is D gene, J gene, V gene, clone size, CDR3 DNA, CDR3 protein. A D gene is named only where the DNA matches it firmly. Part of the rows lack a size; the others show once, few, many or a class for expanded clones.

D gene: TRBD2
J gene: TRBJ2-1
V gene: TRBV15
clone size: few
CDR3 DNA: TGTGCCACCAGCATTAGCGGGGGGGCACTGGGGGTTGAGCAGTTCTTC
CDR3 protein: CATSISGGALGVEQFF

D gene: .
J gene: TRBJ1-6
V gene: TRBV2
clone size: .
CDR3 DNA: TGTGCCGGGGAAGACAGGAATTCACCCCTCCACTTT
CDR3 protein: CAGEDRNSPLHF

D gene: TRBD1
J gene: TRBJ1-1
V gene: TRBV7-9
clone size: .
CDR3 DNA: TGTGCCAGCAGCCCTTGGACAGGGGAAGGGAACACTGAAGCTTTCTTT
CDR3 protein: CASSPWTGEGNTEAFF

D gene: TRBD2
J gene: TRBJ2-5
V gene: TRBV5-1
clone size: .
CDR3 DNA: TGCGCCAGCAGCTACGGGACTAGACAAGAGACCCAGTACTTC
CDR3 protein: CASSYGTRQETQYF

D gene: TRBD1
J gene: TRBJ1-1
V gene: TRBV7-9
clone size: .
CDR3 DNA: TGTGCCAGCAGCTTAGTACAGGGGGCTGTAGCTTTCTTT
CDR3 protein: CASSLVQGAVAFF

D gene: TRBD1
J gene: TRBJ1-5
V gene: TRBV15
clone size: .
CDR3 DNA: TGTGCCACCAGCCACGGACAGGGAGGTCAGCCCCAGCATTTT
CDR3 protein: CATSHGQGGQPQHF

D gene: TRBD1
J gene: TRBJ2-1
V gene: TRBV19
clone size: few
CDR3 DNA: TGTGCCAGTAGCCAGACAGGGGATGCCTACAATGAGCAGTTCTTC
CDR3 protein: CASSQTGDAYNEQFF

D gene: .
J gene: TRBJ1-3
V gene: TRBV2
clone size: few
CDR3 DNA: TGTGCCAGCACTGGACAGAGTCTACGCTCTGGAAACACCATATATTTT
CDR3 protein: CASTGQSLRSGNTIYF

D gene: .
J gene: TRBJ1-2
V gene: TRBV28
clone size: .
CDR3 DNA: TGTGCCAGCAGTTTAAACAGGGTTGGCTACACCTTC
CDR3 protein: CASSLNRVGYTF

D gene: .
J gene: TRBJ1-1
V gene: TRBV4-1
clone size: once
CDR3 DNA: TGCGCCAGCAGCCAAGGCCCGGCGCGGGAGGTCACTGAAGCTTTCTTT
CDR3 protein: CASSQGPAREVTEAFF

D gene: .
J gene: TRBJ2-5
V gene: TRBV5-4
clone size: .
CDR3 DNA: TGTGCCAGCAACCGGTGGGCAGAAGAGACCCAGTACTTC
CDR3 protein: CASNRWAEETQYF

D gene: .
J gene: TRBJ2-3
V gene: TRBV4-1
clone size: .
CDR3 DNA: TGCGCCAGCAGCCAGTTGCAGGGGACAGATACGCAGTATTTT
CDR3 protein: CASSQLQGTDTQYF

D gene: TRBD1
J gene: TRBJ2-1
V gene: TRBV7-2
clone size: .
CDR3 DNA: TGTGCCAGCAGCCCGAGGACAGGGGCCAAGGGGGAGCAGTTCTTC
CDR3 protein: CASSPRTGAKGEQFF

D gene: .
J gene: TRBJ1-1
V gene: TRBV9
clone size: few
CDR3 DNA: TGTGCCAGCAGCAACAGAAGCACTGAAGCTTTCTTT
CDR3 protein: CASSNRSTEAFF

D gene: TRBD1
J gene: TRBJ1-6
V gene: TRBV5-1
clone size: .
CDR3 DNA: TGCGCCAGCAGCTCCCACCCTGGACAGGGGGCCTATAATTCACCCCTCCACTTT
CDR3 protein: CASSSHPGQGAYNSPLHF

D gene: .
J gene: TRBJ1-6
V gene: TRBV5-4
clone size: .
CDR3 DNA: TGTGCCAGCAGATTTTCGACAAACAATTCACCCCTCCACTTT
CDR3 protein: CASRFSTNNSPLHF

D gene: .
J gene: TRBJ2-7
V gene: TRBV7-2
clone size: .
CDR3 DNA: TGTGCCAGCAGCTTAGAGAGGGACTTGCTTTACGAGCAGTACTTC
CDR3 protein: CASSLERDLLYEQYF

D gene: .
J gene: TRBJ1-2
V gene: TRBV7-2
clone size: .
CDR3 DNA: TGTGCCAGCAGCCCGTCGTTGGCCAACTATGGCTACACCTTC
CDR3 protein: CASSPSLANYGYTF

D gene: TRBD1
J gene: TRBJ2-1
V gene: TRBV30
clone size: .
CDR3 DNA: TGTGCCTGGAGGAAGGAACAGGGGTTGGATGAGCAGTTCTTC
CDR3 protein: CAWRKEQGLDEQFF

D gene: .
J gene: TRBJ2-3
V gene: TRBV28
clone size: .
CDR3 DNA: TGTGCCAGCAGTTTAACCCAGGGACTCCTAATCACAGATACGCAGTATTTT
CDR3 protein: CASSLTQGLLITDTQYF

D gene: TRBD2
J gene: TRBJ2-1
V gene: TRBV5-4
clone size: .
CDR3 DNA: TGTGCCAGCACCACCGGGAGGGAGGTAAATGAGCAGTTCTTC
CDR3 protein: CASTTGREVNEQFF

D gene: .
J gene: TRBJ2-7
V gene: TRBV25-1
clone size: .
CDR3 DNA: TGTGCCACCAAGGAGGGGCGGCCCCCCTACGAGCAGTACTTC
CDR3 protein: CATKEGRPPYEQYF

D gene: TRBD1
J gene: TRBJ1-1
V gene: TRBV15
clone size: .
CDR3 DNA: TGTGCCACCAGCAGAGGGGCAGGGGGGAACACTGAAGCTTTCTTT
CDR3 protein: CATSRGAGGNTEAFF

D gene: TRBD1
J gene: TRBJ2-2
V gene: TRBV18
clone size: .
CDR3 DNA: TGTGCCAGCTCACCAAGACAGGGGGCCACCGGGGAGCTGTTTTTT
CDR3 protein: CASSPRQGATGELFF

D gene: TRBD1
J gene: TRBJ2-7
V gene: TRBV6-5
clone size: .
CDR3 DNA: TGTGCCAGCAGTTACTCGGGGACAGGGTATGGATACGAGCAGTACTTC
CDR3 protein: CASSYSGTGYGYEQYF

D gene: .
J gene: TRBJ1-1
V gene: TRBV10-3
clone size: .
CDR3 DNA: TGTGCCATCAGTGACAGGGGCGAGACTGAAGCTTTCTTT
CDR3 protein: CAISDRGETEAFF

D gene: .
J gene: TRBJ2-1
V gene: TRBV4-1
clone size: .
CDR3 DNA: TGCGCCAGCAGCCAAATTACTCCTGATGAGCAGTTCTTC
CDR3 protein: CASSQITPDEQFF

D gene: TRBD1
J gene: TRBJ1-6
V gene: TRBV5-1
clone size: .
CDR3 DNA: TGCGCCAGCAGCTCTACCGGGACAGGCTCACCCCTCCACTTT
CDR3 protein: CASSSTGTGSPLHF

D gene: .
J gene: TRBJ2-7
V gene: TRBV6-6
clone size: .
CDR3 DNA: TGTGCCAGCAGTTCCATCAGCGGTTCCTACGAGCAGTACTTC
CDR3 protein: CASSSISGSYEQYF

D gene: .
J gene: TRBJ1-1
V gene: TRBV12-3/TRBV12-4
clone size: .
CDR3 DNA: TGTGCCAGCAGTTCCATGAACACTGAAGCTTTCTTT
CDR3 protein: CASSSMNTEAFF

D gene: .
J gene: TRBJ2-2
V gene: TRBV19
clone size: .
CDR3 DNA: TGTGCCAGTAGTATTGACAAATACCTCGCGAACACCGGGGAGCTGTTTTTT
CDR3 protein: CASSIDKYLANTGELFF

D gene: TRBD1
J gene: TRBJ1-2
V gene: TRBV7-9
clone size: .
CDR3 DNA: TGTGCCAGCAGCCCCCGATTGCGACAGGGGGATAATGGCTACACCTTC
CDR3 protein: CASSPRLRQGDNGYTF

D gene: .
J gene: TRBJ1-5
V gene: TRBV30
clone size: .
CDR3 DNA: TGTGCCTGGAGTGTTGATAGGGGGGGGTATTATCAGCCCCAGCATTTT
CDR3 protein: CAWSVDRGGYYQPQHF

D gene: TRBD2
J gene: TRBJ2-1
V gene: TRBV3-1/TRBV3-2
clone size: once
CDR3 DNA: TGTGCCAGCAGCCGCCGACTAGCGGGTAGCAATGAGCAGTTCTTC
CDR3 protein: CASSRRLAGSNEQFF

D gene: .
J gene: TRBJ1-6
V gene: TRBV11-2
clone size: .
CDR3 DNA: TGTGCCAGCAGCTTACTGGGGCAGGGGAATTCACCCCTCCACTTT
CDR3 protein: CASSLLGQGNSPLHF

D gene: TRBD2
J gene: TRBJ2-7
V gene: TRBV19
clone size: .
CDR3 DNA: TGTGCCAGTAGTATCGGCGGGACTAGCATCGCCTACGAGCAGTACTTC
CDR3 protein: CASSIGGTSIAYEQYF

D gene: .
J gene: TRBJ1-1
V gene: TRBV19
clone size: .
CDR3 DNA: TGTGCCAGTAGCCGGCGCGGGTCTCAGAACACTGAAGCTTTCTTT
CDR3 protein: CASSRRGSQNTEAFF

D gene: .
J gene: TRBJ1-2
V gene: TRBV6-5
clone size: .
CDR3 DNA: TGTGCCAGCAGTTACTCCGGGAGTTATGGCTACACCTTC
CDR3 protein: CASSYSGSYGYTF

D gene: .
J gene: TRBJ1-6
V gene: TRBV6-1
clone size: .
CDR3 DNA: TGTGCCAGCAGTGAAGCGGACTCCCAAAATTCACCCCTCCACTTT
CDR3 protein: CASSEADSQNSPLHF

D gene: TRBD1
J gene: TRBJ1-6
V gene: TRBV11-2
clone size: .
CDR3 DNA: TGTGCCAGCAGGCAAGACAGGGCATCCTCCTATAATTCACCCCTCCACTTT
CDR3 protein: CASRQDRASSYNSPLHF

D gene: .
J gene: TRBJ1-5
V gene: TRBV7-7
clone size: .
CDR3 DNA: TGTGCCAGCAGTTTCGTCGACAGGTTTGTATATAGCAATCAGCCCCAGCATTTT
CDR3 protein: CASSFVDRFVYSNQPQHF

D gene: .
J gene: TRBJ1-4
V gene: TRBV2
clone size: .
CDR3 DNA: TGTGCCAGCAGTGAAGCCGGGACACCAAATGAAAAACTGTTTTTT
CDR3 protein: CASSEAGTPNEKLFF

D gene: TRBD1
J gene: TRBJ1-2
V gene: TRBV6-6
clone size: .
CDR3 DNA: TGTGCCAGCAGGTCAGGGGGATCCAACTATGGCTACACCTTC
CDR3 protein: CASRSGGSNYGYTF

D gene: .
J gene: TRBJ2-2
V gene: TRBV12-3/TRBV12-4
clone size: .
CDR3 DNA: TGTGCCAGCTCGAGGACCGGGGAGCTGTTTTTT
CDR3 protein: CASSRTGELFF

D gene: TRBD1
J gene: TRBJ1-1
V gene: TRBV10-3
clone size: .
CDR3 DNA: TGTGCCATCAGTGACACAGGGGTCGCTGAAGCTTTCTTT
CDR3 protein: CAISDTGVAEAFF

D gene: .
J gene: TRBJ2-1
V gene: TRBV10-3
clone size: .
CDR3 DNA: TGTGCCATCAGTGAGGCGGGACGAGATGAGCAGTTCTTC
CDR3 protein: CAISEAGRDEQFF

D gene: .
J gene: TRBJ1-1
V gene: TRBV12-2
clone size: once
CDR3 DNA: TGTGCAAGTCGCTCAGGGGGGAGTGAAGCTTTCTTT
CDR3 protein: CASRSGGSEAFF

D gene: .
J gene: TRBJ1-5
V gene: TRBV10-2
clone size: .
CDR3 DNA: TGCGCCAGCAGTGAGACGGTTAGCAATCAGCCCCAGCATTTT
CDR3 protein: CASSETVSNQPQHF

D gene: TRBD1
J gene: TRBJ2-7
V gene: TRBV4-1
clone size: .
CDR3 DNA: TGCGCCAGCAGCCAAGTAGAGGGGGCCCCTTACGAGCAGTACTTC
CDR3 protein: CASSQVEGAPYEQYF

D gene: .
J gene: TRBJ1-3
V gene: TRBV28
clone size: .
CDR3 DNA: TGTGCCAGCAGTTCCGAGACAGTTCCCTCTGGAAACACCATATATTTT
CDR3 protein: CASSSETVPSGNTIYF

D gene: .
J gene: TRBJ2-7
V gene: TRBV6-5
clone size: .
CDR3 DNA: TGTGCCAGCAGACCCCCAGTAGGTCAGGGCTTCGAGCAGTACTTC
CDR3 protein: CASRPPVGQGFEQYF

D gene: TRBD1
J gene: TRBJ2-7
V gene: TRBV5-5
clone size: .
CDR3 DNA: TGTGCCAGCAGCTTGTACCAGACAGGGGGCTTGGGATCCTACGAGCAGTACTTC
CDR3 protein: CASSLYQTGGLGSYEQYF

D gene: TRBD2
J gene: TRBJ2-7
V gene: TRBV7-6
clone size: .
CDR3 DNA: TGTGCCAGCAGCCCCACTAGCGGGGGGTTCTACGAGCAGTACTTC
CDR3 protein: CASSPTSGGFYEQYF

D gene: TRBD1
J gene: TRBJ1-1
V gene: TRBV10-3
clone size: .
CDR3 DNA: TGTGCCATCCGGGACAGCTCTGGGCCTGAAGCTTTCTTT
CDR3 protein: CAIRDSSGPEAFF

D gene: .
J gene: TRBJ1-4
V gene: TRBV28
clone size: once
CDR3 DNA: TGTGCCACTTACAGGGTTCGAGAAAAACTGTTTTTT
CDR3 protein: CATYRVREKLFF

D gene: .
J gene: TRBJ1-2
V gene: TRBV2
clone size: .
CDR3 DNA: TGTGCCAGCACTGCAGCCTTCTATGGCTACACCTTC
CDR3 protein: CASTAAFYGYTF

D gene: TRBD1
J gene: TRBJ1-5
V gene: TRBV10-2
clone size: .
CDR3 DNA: TGCGCCAGCAGTGACCGGGACAGGGGGGACCAGCCCCAGCATTTT
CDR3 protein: CASSDRDRGDQPQHF

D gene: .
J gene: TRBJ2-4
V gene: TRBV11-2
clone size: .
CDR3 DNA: TGTGCCAGCAGCTCTACGGCAGGGGACAAAAACATTCAGTACTTC
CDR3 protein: CASSSTAGDKNIQYF